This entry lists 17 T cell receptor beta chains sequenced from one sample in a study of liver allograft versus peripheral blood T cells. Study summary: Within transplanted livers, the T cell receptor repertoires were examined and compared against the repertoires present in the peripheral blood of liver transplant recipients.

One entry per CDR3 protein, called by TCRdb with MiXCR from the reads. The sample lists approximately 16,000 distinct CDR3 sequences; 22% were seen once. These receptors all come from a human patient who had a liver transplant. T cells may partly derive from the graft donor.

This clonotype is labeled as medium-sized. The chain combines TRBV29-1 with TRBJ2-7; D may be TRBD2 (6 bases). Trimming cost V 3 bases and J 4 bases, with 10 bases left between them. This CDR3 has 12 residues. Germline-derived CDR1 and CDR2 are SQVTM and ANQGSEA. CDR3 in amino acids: CSVEGGRYEQYF. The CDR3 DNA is TGCAGCGTTGAGGGTGGGAGGTACGAGCAGTACTTC.

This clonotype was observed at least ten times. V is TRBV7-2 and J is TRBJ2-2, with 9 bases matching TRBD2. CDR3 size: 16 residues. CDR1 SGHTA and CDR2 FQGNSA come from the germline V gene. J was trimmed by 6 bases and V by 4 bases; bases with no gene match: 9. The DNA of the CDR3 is TGTGCCAGCAGCTCCCGGAGTGGCGGGAGGGCCGGGGAGCTGTTTTTT. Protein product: CASSSRSGGRAGELFF.

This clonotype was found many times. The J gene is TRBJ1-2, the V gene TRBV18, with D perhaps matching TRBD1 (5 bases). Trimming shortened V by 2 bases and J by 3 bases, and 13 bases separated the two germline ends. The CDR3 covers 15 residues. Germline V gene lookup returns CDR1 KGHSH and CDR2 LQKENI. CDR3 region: CASSPWAGYDYGYTF. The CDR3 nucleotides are TGTGCCAGCTCACCATGGGCAGGGTACGACTATGGCTACACCTTC. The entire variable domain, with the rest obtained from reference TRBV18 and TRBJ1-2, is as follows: NAGVMQNPRHLVRRRGQEARLRCSPMKGHSHVYWYRQLPEEGLKFMVYLQKENIIDESGMPKERFSAEFPKEGPSILRIQQVVRGDSAAYFCASSPWAGYDYGYTFGSGTRLTVV.

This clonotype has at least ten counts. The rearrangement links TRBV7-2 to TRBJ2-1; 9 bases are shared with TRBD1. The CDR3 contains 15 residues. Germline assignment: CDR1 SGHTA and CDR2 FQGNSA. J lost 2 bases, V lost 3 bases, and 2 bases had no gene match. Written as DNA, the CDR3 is TGTGCCAGCAGCTTTGGGACAGGGACCTACAATGAGCAGTTCTTC. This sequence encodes CASSFGTGTYNEQFF.

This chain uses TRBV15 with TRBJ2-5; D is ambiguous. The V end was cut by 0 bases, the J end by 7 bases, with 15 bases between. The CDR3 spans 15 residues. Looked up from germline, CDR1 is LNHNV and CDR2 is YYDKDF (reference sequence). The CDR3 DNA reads TGTGCCACCAGCAGAGATCTGGCCTCAAAGGGGACCCAGTACTTC. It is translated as CATSRDLASKGTQYF.

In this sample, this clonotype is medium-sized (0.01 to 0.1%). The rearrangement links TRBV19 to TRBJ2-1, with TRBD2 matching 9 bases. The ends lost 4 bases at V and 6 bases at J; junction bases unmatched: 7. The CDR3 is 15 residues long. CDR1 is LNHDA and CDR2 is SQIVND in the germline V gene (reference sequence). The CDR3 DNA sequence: TGTGCCAGTAGTACCACCGGGACTAGCCTCAATGAGCAGTTCTTC. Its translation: CASSTTGTSLNEQFF.

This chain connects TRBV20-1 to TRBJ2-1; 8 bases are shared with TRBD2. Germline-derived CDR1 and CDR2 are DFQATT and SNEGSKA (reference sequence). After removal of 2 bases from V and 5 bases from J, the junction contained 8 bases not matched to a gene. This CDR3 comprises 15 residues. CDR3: CSARTGGGSDNEQFF. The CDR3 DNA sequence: TGCAGTGCTAGAACGGGGGGGGGCAGTGACAATGAGCAGTTCTTC.

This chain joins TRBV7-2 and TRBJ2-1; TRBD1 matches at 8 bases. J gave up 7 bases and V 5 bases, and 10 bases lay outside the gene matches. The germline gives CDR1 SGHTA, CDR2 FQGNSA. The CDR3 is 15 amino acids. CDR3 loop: CASSPSTGDGNEQFF. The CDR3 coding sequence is TGTGCCAGCAGCCCCTCGACAGGGGATGGGAATGAGCAGTTCTTC.

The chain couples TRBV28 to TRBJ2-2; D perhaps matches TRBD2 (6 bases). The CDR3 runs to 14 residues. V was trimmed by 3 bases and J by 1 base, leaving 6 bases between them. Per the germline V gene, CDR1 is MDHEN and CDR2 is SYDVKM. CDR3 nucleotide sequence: TGTGCCAGCAGTTTGGGAGGGAACACCGGGGAGCTGTTTTTT. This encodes CASSLGGNTGELFF.

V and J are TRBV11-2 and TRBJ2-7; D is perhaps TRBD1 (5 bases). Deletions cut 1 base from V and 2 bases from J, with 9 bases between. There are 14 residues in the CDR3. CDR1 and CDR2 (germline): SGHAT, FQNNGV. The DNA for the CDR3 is TGTGCCAGCAGCTTAGCTGAAGGGGCCTACGAGCAGTACTTC. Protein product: CASSLAEGAYEQYF. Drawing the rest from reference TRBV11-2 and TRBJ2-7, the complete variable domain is EAGVAQSPRYKIIEKRQSVAFWCNPISGHATLYWYQQILGQGPKLLIQFQNNGVVDDSQLPKDRFSAERLKGVDSTLKIQPAKLEDSAVYLCASSLAEGAYEQYFGPGTRLTVT.

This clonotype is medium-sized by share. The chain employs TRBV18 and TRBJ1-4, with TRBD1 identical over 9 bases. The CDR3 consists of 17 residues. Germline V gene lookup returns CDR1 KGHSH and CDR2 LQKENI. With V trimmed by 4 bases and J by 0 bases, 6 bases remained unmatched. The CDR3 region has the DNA TGTGCCAGCTCACAACTGGGGACAGGGACAACTAATGAAAAACTGTTTTTT. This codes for CASSQLGTGTTNEKLFF.

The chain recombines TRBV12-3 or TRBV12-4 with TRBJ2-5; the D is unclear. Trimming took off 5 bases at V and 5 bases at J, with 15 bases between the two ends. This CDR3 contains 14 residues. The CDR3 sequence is CASSLDGLGETQYF. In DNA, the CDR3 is TGTGCCAGCAGTCTGGACGGTTTGGGGGAGACCCAGTACTTC.

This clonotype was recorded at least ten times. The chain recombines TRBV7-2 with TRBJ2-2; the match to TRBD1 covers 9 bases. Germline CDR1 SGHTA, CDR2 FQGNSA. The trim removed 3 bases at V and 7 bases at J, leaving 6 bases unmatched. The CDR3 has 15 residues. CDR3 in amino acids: CASSFIQGAGGELFF. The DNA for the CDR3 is TGTGCCAGCAGCTTCATACAGGGGGCAGGCGGGGAGCTGTTTTTT.

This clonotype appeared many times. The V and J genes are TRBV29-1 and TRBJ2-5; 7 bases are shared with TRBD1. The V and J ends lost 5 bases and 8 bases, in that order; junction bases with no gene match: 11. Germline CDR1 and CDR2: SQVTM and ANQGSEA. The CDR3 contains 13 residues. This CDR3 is CSVYRGRIETQYF. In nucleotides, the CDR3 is TGCAGCGTTTACAGGGGTCGGATTGAAACCCAGTACTTC.

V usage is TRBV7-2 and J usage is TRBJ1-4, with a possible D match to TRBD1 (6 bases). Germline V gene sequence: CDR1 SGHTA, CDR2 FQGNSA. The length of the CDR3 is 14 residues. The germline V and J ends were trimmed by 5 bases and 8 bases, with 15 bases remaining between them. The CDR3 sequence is CASSADRYTEKLFF. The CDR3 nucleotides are TGTGCCAGCAGCGCCGACAGGTATACGGAAAAACTGTTTTTT.

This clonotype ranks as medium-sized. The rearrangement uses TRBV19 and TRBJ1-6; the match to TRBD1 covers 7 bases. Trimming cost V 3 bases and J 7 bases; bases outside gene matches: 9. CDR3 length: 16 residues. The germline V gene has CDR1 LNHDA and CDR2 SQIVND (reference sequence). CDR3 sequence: CASSMATGFENSPLHF. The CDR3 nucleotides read TGTGCCAGTAGTATGGCGACAGGGTTCGAGAATTCACCCCTCCACTTT.

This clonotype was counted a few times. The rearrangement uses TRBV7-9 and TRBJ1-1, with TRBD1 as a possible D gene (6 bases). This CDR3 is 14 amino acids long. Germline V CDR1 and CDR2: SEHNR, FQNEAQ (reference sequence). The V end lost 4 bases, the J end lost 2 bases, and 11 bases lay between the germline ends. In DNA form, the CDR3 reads TGTGCCAGCAGCTCCGGACAGATAAACACTGAAGCTTTCTTT. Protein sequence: CASSSGQINTEAFF. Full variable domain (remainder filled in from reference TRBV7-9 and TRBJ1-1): DTGVSQNPRHKITKRGQNVTFRCDPISEHNRLYWYRQTLGQGPEFLTYFQNEAQLEKSRLLSDRFSAERPKGSFSTLEIQRTEQGDSAMYLCASSSGQINTEAFFGQGTRLTVV.